The entry below gives a single T cell receptor beta chain sequence along with its context. The antigen this receptor binds is unknown. No per-base quality is available; no much larger clone lies one base away. This specimen comes from a study of blood T cell repertoires in COVID-19 (dated by TCRdb to about 2020). Regarding the research as a whole: Samples from collaborators originated in the United States, Italy and Spain and spanned both the acute and convalescent phases of COVID-19. The prospective study material was composed of cDNA or gDNA derived from T cells, B-cell-depleted T cells, or PBMCs. The dataset comprised deeply sampled blood TCRbeta repertoires from subjects exposed to, actively infected with, or recovered from COVID-19. The repertoires were released in a freely available public database meant as a resource for research on the immune response to SARS-CoV-2. The samples were drawn from the first 160 participants of the ongoing ImmuneRACE study and from 950 to 1,500 subjects provided by 6 global collaborators. Nearly every sample came with metadata listing a de-identified subject ID, COVID-19 status, age in years and sex. Where available, HLA class I and class II types were obtained from metadata supplied by the sample provider rather than from assay-based typing. Paper-wide results and their limitations: The amount of clinical and demographic metadata varied by source and participant and was provided uncurated.

TCRbeta CDR3 regions were amplified from genomic DNA by means of the immunoSEQ Assay, a bias-controlled multiplex PCR. The original pipeline was this. Nucleated cell counts per sample were estimated from amplification of reference gene primers within the assay. To quantify the absolute abundance of each unique TCRbeta CDR3 rearrangement, sequence reads were collapsed and filtered. For each sample, productive Simpson clonality was calculated as the square root of Simpson's diversity index across productive rearrangements. In TCRdb, the immuneACCESS table is reduced to in-frame sequences with V and J assigned. These tables do not hold every clone; where another copy was compared, an unresolved V gene accounts for under half, and the others remain unexplained. The V and J calls and clone size are taken from that table; D and trimming were inferred from the DNA. Across this sample there are approximately 450,000 clones, with 70% to 90% seen only once. The top ten clones comprise about 2% of the sample.

CDR1 and CDR2 are read off the germline V gene as SGHRS and YFSETQ. CDR3 length: 16 amino acids, cysteine to phenylalanine. The entry retains the CDR3 DNA only, 48 bases that are in frame from base 1. V loses 2 bases at its end and J loses 2 bases; junction bases beyond the gene matches: 8. Enrolling through a virtual design, the prospective study's participants ranged in age from roughly 18 to 95 years and lived across 24 United States geographic areas. Cohort assignment in the prospective study relied on participant-reported clinical history from a screening survey and a study questionnaire. Each participant in the prospective study had whole blood, serum and a nasopharyngeal or oropharyngeal swab collected by mobile phlebotomists. Over a roughly 2-month period, participants in the prospective study had the option of providing additional blood draws and questionnaires. Prospective study blood samples were shipped either frozen or at room temperature before DNA extraction.

The sequence is built from TRBV5-1 and TRBJ2-5, and 8 junctional nucleotides match TRBD2. Sequences were obtained from PBMCs or T cells enriched from blood (not recorded which). The source of this sequence is a woman younger than 30 with acute COVID-19. CDR3 protein: CASSFRASGPQETQYF. The nucleotide sequence reads as follows: TGCGCCAGCAGCTTTAGGGCTAGCGGGCCTCAAGAGACCCAGTACTTC.